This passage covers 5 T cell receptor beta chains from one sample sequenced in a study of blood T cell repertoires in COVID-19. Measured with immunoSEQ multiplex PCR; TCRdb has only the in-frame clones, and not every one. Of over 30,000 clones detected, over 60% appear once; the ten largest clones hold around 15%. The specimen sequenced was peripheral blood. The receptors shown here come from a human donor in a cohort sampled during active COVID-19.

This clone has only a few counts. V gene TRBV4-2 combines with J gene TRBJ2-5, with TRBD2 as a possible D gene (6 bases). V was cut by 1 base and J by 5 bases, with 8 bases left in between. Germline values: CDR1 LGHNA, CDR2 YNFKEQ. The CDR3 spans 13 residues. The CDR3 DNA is TGTGCCAGCAGCCAAGCGGGGGAGGAGACCCAGTACTTC. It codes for CASSQAGEETQYF.

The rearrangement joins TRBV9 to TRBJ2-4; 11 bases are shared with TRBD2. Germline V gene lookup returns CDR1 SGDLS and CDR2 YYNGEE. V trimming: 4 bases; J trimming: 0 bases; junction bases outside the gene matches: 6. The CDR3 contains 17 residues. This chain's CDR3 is CASSSLAGGLAKNIQYF. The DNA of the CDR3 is TGTGCCAGCAGCTCTTTAGCGGGAGGGCTAGCCAAAAACATTCAGTACTTC.

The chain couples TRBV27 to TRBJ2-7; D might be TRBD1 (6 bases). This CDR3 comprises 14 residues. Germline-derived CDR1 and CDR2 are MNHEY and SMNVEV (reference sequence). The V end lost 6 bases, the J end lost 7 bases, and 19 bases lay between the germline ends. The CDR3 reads CASSFAGGHTEQYF. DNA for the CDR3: TGTGCCAGCAGCTTCGCTGGGGGACATACTGAGCAGTACTTC.

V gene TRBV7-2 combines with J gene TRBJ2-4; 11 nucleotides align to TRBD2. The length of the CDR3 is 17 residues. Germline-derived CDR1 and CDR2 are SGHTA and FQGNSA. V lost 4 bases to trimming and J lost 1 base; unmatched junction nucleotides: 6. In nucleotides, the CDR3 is TGTGCCAGCAGCTCCAGACTAGCGGGGACTGCCAAAAACATTCAGTACTTC. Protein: CASSSRLAGTAKNIQYF.

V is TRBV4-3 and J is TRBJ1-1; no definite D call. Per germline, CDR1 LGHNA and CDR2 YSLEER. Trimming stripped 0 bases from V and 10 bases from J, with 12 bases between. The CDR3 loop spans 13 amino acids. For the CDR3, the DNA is TGCGCCAGCAGCCAAGAAAGCCGAAGCCCAGCTTTCTTT. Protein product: CASSQESRSPAFF.